These 13 T cell receptor beta chains were sequenced from one sample in a study of T cells in Graves' hyperthyroidism and ophthalmopathy. RNA transcripts were the template for amplifying TCR beta CDR3 regions. A set of HTBI primers served as the primers for a first-round RT-PCR of the TCR CDR3. TCRdb recomputed calls from the multiplex PCR reads with MiXCR, one row per CDR3 protein. In the table there are almost 500,000 distinct CDR3 sequences, roughly 23% of which are singletons. Input material: blood. These receptors all come from a woman in her sixties or seventies with Graves' ophthalmopathy.

This clonotype showed up just a few times. This sequence joins TRBV6-1 and TRBJ2-2; TRBD2 aligns across 13 bases. Germline CDR1 reads MNHNS; CDR2 reads SASEGT. This CDR3 has 17 residues. The J segment lost 5 bases and the V segment lost 5 bases, leaving 8 bases of the junction unmatched. Here the CDR3 DNA reads TGTGCCAGCAGTTCAGCCGAGGGACTAGCGGGAACCGGGGAGCTGTTTTTT. Translation gives CASSSAEGLAGTGELFF.

J is TRBJ1-5 and V is TRBV12-3 or TRBV12-4, with D possibly being TRBD1 (5 bases). With 3 bases removed from V and 4 bases from J, the gap between germline ends came to 13 bases. This CDR3 has 15 amino acids. Written as DNA, the CDR3 is TGTGCCAGCAGTTTCGGGGGACCTCATAATCAGCCCCAGCATTTT. It codes for CASSFGGPHNQPQHF.

The genes are TRBV4-3 and TRBJ2-7, with TRBD2 as a possible D gene (6 bases). Germline-derived CDR1 and CDR2 are LGHNA and YSLEER. Deletions cut 1 base from V and 4 bases from J, with 23 bases between. CDR3 length: 18 residues. The CDR3 sequence: CASSQVLVGGSGQYEQYF. CDR3 DNA: TGCGCCAGCAGCCAAGTGTTGGTTGGTGGTAGCGGACAATACGAGCAGTACTTC.

At least ten counts were recorded for this clonotype. The chain combines TRBV28 with TRBJ1-2, with TRBD1 matching 9 bases. The J segment lost 4 bases and the V segment lost 2 bases, leaving 8 bases of the junction unmatched. Per the germline V gene, CDR1 is MDHEN and CDR2 is SYDVKM. The CDR3 loop spans 16 amino acids. In DNA form, the CDR3 reads TGTGCCAGCAGTTTAGCCCCTCTGACAGGGGGCTATGGCTACACCTTC. Its protein is CASSLAPLTGGYGYTF.

This clonotype was detected many times. The rearrangement joins TRBV28 to TRBJ2-3, with TRBD2 matching 7 bases. Germline V gene sequence: CDR1 MDHEN, CDR2 SYDVKM. The CDR3 has 13 residues. V trimming: 10 bases; J trimming: 3 bases; junction bases outside the gene matches: 7. CDR3 amino acids: CAIRDYLTDTQYF. The CDR3 DNA reads TGTGCCATTCGGGACTATCTGACAGATACGCAGTATTTT. The entire variable domain, with the rest obtained from reference TRBV28 and TRBJ2-3, is as follows: DVKVTQSSRYLVKRTGEKVFLECVQDMDHENMFWYRQDPGLGLRLIYFSYDVKMKEKGDIPEGYSVSREKKERFSLILESASTNQTSMYLCAIRDYLTDTQYFGPGTRLTVL.

Turning to this clonotype: Possible read error: a much larger clone is one base away. The rearrangement links TRBV6-2 or TRBV6-3 to TRBJ1-1; D not certain. This CDR3 spans 13 amino acids. The V end was cut by 6 bases, the J end by 5 bases, with 13 bases between. CDR1 MNHEY and CDR2 SVGEGT come from the germline V gene. CDR3 region: CASSPRITTEAFF. CDR3 nucleotide sequence: TGTGCCAGCAGCCCAAGGATCACGACTGAAGCTTTCTTT.

This clonotype turned up a few times. The chain combines TRBV30 with TRBJ2-7, with 11 nucleotides matching TRBD2. Germline loops: CDR1 GTSNPN, CDR2 SVGIG (reference sequence). CDR3 length equals 14 residues. J was trimmed by 5 bases and V by 3 bases; bases with no gene match: 6. The CDR3: CAWRPSGRLNEQYF. The CDR3 DNA reads as TGTGCCTGGAGGCCTAGCGGGAGGTTAAACGAGCAGTACTTC.

The rearrangement links TRBV20-1 to TRBJ1-5, with D perhaps matching TRBD1 (5 bases). Trimming cost V 0 bases and J 8 bases, with 11 bases left between them. Germline V gene sequence: CDR1 DFQATT, CDR2 SNEGSKA (reference sequence). This CDR3 has 13 amino acids. The CDR3: CSAREGTNKPQHF. The CDR3 nucleotides read TGCAGTGCTAGAGAGGGGACCAACAAGCCCCAGCATTTT.

CDR3 loop: CASGEVTDEQFF. CDR3 DNA: TGTGCCAGCGGGGAGGTCACGGATGAGCAGTTCTTC. This rearrangement joins TRBV6-1 to TRBJ2-1; maybe TRBD2 (6 bases). With 8 bases removed from V and 8 bases from J, the gap between germline ends came to 13 bases. The germline gives CDR1 MNHNS, CDR2 SASEGT. The CDR3 has 12 residues.

The gene calls are TRBV3-1 and TRBJ1-6, with TRBD1 as a possible D gene (6 bases). The V and J ends lost 4 bases and 9 bases respectively, with 16 bases between them. The CDR3 totals 15 residues. The germline CDR1 and CDR2 sequences are LGHDT and YNNKEL (reference sequence). CDR3 DNA sequence: TGTGCCAGCAGCCCCCCGGAGGGGGGGAGTTCACCCCTCCACTTT. Amino acids: CASSPPEGGSSPLHF.

The rearrangement uses TRBV6-4 and TRBJ2-2; 7 bases are shared with TRBD2. CDR1 is MRHNA and CDR2 is SNTAGT in the germline V gene. The trim removed 3 bases at V and 0 bases at J, leaving 16 bases unmatched. The CDR3 has 20 amino acids. CDR3 residues: CASSESIPGLVLANTGELFF. Here the CDR3 DNA reads TGTGCCAGCAGTGAAAGTATCCCCGGACTAGTCCTAGCGAACACCGGGGAGCTGTTTTTT.

This clonotype was seen at least ten times. V is TRBV12-3 or TRBV12-4 and J is TRBJ2-2; TRBD1 agrees at 8 bases. J was trimmed by 0 bases and V by 6 bases; bases with no gene match: 3. The CDR3 has 15 amino acids. CDR3 region: CASRTGQANTGELFF. In DNA form, the CDR3 reads TGTGCCAGCAGAACGGGACAGGCGAACACCGGGGAGCTGTTTTTT.

This clonotype was found a few times. The chain uses TRBV7-2 and TRBJ1-1; D perhaps matches TRBD1 (6 bases). This CDR3 has 13 amino acids. Trimming shortened V by 2 bases and J by 8 bases, and 12 bases separated the two germline ends. The germline V gene encodes CDR1 SGHTA and CDR2 FQGNSA. The CDR3 loop reads CASSLNVGAEAFF. In nucleotides, the CDR3 is TGTGCCAGCAGCTTAAACGTGGGGGCAGAAGCTTTCTTT.